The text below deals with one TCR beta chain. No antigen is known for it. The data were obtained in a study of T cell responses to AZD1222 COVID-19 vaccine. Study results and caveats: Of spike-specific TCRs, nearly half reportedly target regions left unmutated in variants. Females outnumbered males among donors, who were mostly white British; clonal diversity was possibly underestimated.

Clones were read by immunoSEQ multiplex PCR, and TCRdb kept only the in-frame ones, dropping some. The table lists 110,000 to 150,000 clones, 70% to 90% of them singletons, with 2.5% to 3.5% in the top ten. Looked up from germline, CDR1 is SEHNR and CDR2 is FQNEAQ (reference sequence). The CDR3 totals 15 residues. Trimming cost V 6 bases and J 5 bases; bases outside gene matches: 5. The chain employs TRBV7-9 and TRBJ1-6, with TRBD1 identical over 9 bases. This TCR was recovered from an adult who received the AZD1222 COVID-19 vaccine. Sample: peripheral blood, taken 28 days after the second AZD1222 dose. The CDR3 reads CASSPQGADNSPLHF. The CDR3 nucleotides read TGTGCCAGCAGTCCACAGGGGGCGGATAATTCACCCCTCCACTTT.